Each of the 8 T cell receptor beta chains below was sequenced from the same sample in a study of T cell responses to AZD1222 COVID-19 vaccine. Sequenced by immunoSEQ multiplex PCR; TCRdb stores in-frame clones only, minus some. The profile covers 190,000 or so clones, with roughly 91% appearing a single time and 25% to 30% taken by the ten largest. This specimen was peripheral blood, taken 28 days after the second AZD1222 dose. The receptors stem from an adult who received the AZD1222 COVID-19 vaccine.

V is TRBV7-9 and J is TRBJ1-6; D remains unclear. The CDR3 runs 17 residues. Trimming pared 5 bases from V and 0 bases from J, leaving 14 bases between. The germline V gene encodes CDR1 SEHNR and CDR2 FQNEAQ (reference sequence). The CDR3 loop reads CASSRPGEISYNSPLHF. The CDR3 coding sequence is TGTGCCAGCAGCCGCCCCGGGGAGATCTCCTATAATTCACCCCTCCACTTT.

The rearrangement uses TRBV5-1 and TRBJ1-3; TRBD1 is a possible D gene (6 bases). The CDR3 contains 14 residues. V was shortened by 3 bases and J by 2 bases, with 9 bases between the two germline ends. Germline-derived CDR1 and CDR2 are SGHRS and YFSETQ. This CDR3 is CASSSQGTGNTIYF. As DNA, the CDR3 is TGCGCCAGCAGCTCCCAGGGGACTGGAAACACCATATATTTT.

This clone has only a few counts. Other nucleotide sequences in the sample specify the same CDR3. This chain uses TRBV12-3 or TRBV12-4 with TRBJ1-1, with 7 bases matching TRBD1. The CDR3 loop spans 12 amino acids. J lost 5 bases, V lost 6 bases, and 3 bases had no gene match. The CDR3: CASSPGGTEAFF. The CDR3 bases are TGTGCCAGCAGCCCAGGGGGAACTGAAGCTTTCTTT.

The V gene is TRBV5-1, the J gene TRBJ2-7, with 8 bases aligning to TRBD1. CDR3 size: 13 residues. Germline-derived CDR1 and CDR2 are SGHRS and YFSETQ. V was pared by 7 bases and J by 4 bases, with 7 bases of the junction left unmatched. The CDR3 DNA sequence: TGCGCCAGCGGACAGGGAGGCGGGTACGAGCAGTACTTC. It codes for CASGQGGGYEQYF.

Points on this clone: The same CDR3 arises from other DNA sequences in this sample as well. This chain links TRBV3-1 (or the pseudogene TRBV3-2) with TRBJ2-5; D not certain. V was shortened by 4 bases and J by 2 bases, with 2 bases between the two germline ends. Germline values: CDR1 LGHDT, CDR2 YNNKEL (reference sequence). The CDR3 consists of 11 residues. The DNA of the CDR3 is TGTGCCAGCAGCCTTCAAGAGACCCAGTACTTC. Protein sequence: CASSLQETQYF.

The chain uses TRBV3-1 (or the pseudogene TRBV3-2) and TRBJ1-5, with D hard to call. Germline loops: CDR1 LGHDT, CDR2 YNNKEL (reference sequence). The CDR3 is made up of 14 amino acids. V lost 1 base to trimming and J lost 4 bases, with 8 bases between them. The CDR3 region has the DNA TGTGCCAGCAGCCAAGCCCTCCGGAATCAGCCCCAGCATTTT. Protein: CASSQALRNQPQHF.

The chain couples TRBV28 to TRBJ1-1; tentative D call: TRBD1 (6 bases). The CDR3 consists of 14 residues. The germline V gene has CDR1 MDHEN and CDR2 SYDVKM. V lost 3 bases, J lost 7 bases, and 15 bases lay in between. The CDR3: CASSLFSGGGEAFF. The CDR3 DNA follows: TGTGCCAGCAGTTTGTTTTCCGGGGGCGGTGAAGCTTTCTTT.

The chain combines TRBV24-1 with TRBJ2-1, with TRBD1 identical over 8 bases. Germline V gene data show CDR1 as KGHDR and CDR2 as SFDVKD. Germline trimming cut 2 bases from V and 7 bases from J; bases unmatched to any gene: 6. The CDR3 loop spans 15 amino acids. The DNA for the CDR3 is TGTGCCACCAGTGATTGGCAGGGGGCGCCAAATGAGCAGTTCTTC. Translating it yields CATSDWQGAPNEQFF.